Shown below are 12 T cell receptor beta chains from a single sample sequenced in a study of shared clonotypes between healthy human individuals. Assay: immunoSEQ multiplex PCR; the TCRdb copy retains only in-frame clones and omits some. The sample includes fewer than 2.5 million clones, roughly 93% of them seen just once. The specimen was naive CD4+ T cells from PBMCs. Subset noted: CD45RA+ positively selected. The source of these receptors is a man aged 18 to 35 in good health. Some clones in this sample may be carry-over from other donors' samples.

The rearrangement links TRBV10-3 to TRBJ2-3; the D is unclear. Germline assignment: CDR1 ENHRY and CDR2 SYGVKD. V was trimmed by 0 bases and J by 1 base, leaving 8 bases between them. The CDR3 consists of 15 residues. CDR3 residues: CAISESGLGTDTQYF. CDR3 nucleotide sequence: TGTGCCATCAGTGAGTCAGGGCTGGGCACAGATACGCAGTATTTT.

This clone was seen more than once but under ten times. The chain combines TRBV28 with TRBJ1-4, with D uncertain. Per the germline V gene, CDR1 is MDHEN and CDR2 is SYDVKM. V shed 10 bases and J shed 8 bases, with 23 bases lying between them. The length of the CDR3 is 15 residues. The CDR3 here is CATQTTQGSREKLFF. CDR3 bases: TGTGCCACACAAACAACTCAAGGGAGTAGAGAAAAACTGTTTTTT.

The CDR3 DNA reads TGTGCCAGCAGTAGGGGATCGGATGGCTACACCTTC. Protein: CASSRGSDGYTF. The chain carries TRBV5-8 and TRBJ1-2; perhaps TRBD1 as D (5 bases). Germline-derived CDR1 and CDR2 are SGHTS and YDEGEE. V shed 5 bases and J shed 6 bases, with 11 bases lying between them. The CDR3 length is 12 residues.

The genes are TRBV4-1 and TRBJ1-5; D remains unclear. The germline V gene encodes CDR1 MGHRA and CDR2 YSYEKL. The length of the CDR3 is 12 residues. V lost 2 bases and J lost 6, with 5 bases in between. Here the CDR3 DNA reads TGCGCCAGCAGCCAATTCGGTCAGCCCCAGCATTTT. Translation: CASSQFGQPQHF.

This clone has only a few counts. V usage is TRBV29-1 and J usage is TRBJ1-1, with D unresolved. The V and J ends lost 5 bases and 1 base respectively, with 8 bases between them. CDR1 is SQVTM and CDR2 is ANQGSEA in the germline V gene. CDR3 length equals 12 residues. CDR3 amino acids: CSVTGRNTEAFF. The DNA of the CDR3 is TGCAGCGTTACCGGGCGGAACACTGAAGCTTTCTTT.

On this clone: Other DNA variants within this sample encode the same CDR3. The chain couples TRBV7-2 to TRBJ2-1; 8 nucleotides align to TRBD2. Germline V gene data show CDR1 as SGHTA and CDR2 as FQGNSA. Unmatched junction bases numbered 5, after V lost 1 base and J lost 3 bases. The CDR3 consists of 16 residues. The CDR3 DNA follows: TGTGCCAGCAGCTTAGGGTCTGGGACTAGCTACAATGAGCAGTTCTTC. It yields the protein CASSLGSGTSYNEQFF.

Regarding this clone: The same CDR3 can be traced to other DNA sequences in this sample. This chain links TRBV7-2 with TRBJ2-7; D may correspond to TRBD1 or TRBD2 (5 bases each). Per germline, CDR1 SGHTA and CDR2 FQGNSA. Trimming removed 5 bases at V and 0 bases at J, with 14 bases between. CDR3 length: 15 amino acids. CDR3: CASSPRGSGSYEQYF. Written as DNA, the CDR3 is TGTGCCAGCAGCCCCCGGGGCTCGGGCTCCTACGAGCAGTACTTC.

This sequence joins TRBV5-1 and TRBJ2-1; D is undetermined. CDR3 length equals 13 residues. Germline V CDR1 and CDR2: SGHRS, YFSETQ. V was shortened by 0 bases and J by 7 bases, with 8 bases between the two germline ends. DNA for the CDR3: TGCGCCAGCAGCTTGGGCCCCTCGAATGAGCAGTTCTTC. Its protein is CASSLGPSNEQFF.

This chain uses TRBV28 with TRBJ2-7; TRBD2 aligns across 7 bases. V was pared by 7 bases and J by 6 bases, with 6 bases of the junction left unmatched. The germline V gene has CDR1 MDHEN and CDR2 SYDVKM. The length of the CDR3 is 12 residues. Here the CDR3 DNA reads TGTGCCAGCACAACGCCGGGGGGCGAGCAGTACTTC. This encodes CASTTPGGEQYF. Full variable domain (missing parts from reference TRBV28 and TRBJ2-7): DVKVTQSSRYLVKRTGEKVFLECVQDMDHENMFWYRQDPGLGLRLIYFSYDVKMKEKGDIPEGYSVSREKKERFSLILESASTNQTSMYLCASTTPGGEQYFGPGTRLTVT.

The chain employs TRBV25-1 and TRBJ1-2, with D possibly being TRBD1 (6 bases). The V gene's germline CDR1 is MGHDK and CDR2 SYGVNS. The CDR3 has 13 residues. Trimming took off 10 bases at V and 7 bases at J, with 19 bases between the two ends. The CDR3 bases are TGTGCCACGCGGATGGGGGCGCAGGGTGGCTACACCTTC. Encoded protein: CATRMGAQGGYTF.

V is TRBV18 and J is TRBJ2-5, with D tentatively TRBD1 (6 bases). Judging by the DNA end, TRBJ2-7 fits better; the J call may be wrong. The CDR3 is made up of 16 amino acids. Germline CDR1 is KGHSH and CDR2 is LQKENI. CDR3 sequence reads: CASSPNVGTRTYEQYF. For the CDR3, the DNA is TGTGCCAGCTCACCGAACGTCGGGACACGAACCTACGAGCAGTACTTC.

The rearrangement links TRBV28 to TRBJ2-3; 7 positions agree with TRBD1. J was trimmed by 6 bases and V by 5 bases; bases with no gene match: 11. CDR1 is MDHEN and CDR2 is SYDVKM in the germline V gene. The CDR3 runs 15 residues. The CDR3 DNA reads TGTGCCAGCAGTCGTCCGGGACAGTGGAGGGATACGCAGTATTTT. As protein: CASSRPGQWRDTQYF.